This TCR beta chain was found in a study of shared clonotypes between healthy human individuals. The overall study: Researchers drew samples from two women and three men aged 18 to 49. CD4 naive and CD4 memory each took three plates per donor, while CD8 naive took two and CD8 memory one.

Germline trimming cut 0 bases from V and 6 bases from J; bases unmatched to any gene: 2. Germline V gives CDR1 ENHRY, CDR2 SYGVKD. This CDR3 has 14 amino acids. Several immunoSEQ plates held equal portions of the genomic DNA taken from each subset. TCRdb's table, derived via immunoSEQ multiplex PCR, lists solely in-frame clones and lacks some. The data contain just over 2,000,000 clones, 95% of them seen just once; the ten biggest clones take up roughly 0.13%. This chain connects TRBV10-3 to TRBJ2-5; 9 nucleotides agree with TRBD1. The receptor's source is a man younger than 35 in good health. Sequenced: naive CD4+ T cells sorted from blood. Subset indicated: CD45RA+ positively selected. The chain's CDR3 is CAISESTGGQTQYF. The CDR3, as DNA: TGTGCCATCAGTGAGTCGACAGGGGGGCAGACCCAGTACTTC.